This T cell receptor beta chain is from a study of blood T cell repertoires in COVID-19. The overall study: Samples came from the United States, Italy and Spain, spanning acute and convalescent COVID-19. The analysed material was cDNA or gDNA that came from T cells, B-cell-depleted T cells, or PBMCs.

V shed 0 bases and J shed 4 bases, with 4 bases lying between them. This CDR3 spans 13 amino acids. The germline V gene has CDR1 LNHNV and CDR2 YYDKDF (reference sequence). Profiling relied on immunoSEQ multiplex PCR, and the TCRdb table lists in-frame clones only, not all of them. The repertoire holds about 160,000 clones, with about 74% as singletons. The TCR originated in a man in his 60s with acute or convalescent COVID-19. The sample consisted of peripheral blood. This rearrangement joins TRBV15 to TRBJ1-5, with D unresolved. The CDR3 reads CATSRDKNQPQHF. The CDR3 coding sequence is TGTGCCACCAGCAGAGACAAAAATCAGCCCCAGCATTTT.